The following is a T cell receptor beta chain sequence with its context. This entry is derived from a study of cytomegalovirus exposure and HLA in healthy donors. Germline assignment: CDR1 SGHTS and CDR2 YDEGEE. The CDR3 length is 13 residues. Trimming pared 1 base from V and 4 bases from J, leaving 6 bases between. PCR involved 60 Vbeta and 13 Jbeta primers. Repertoires were generated with immunoSEQ multiplex PCR, while TCRdb's copy carries only in-frame clones and drops some. The profile shows 100,000 to 150,000 clones, approximately 17% of them singletons. The chain combines TRBV5-8 with TRBJ1-5, with D maybe TRBD1 (5 bases). The material sequenced was PBMCs. The sequence came from a female donor in good health and CMV-seropositive. The CDR3 region is CASSLSGNQPQHF. CDR3 sequence (DNA): TGTGCCAGCAGCTTGTCAGGGAATCAGCCCCAGCATTTT.